Listed below are T cell receptor beta chains from one sample, sequenced in a study of blood T cell repertoires in COVID-19. The data were produced by immunoSEQ multiplex PCR, yet TCRdb's version contains in-frame clones alone and is incomplete. The table has 340,000 or so clones, approximately 86% seen once; the top ten hold approximately 4.4%. Source material: PBMCs or T cells enriched from blood (not recorded which). Receptors originate from a woman aged 40 to 55 with acute COVID-19. The CDR3 runs from the conserved cysteine through the conserved F or W. D genes are given only for firm matches. Some rows mark clone size as missing; the rest say once, few, many or name a class of expanded clone.

V	D	length	size	J	CDR3	DNA
TRBV2	-	14	-	TRBJ1-3	CASSTGVPGNTIYF	TGTGCCAGCAGTACCGGGGTCCCTGGAAACACCATATATTTT
TRBV14	TRBD1	14	few	TRBJ1-1	CASSMTGGGTEAFF	TGTGCCAGCAGCATGACAGGGGGCGGCACTGAAGCTTTCTTT
TRBV10-2	TRBD1	15	-	TRBJ2-1	CASSESRQGANEQFF	TGCGCCAGCAGTGAGTCAAGGCAGGGGGCGAATGAGCAGTTCTTC
TRBV27	-	20	once	TRBJ2-7	CASSLKGGTSRGFRLYEQYF	TGTGCCAGCAGTTTAAAGGGGGGGACGTCCCGAGGGTTCCGGTTATACGAGCAGTACTTC
TRBV19	TRBD1	14	-	TRBJ1-2	CATSRDRDLGGYTF	TGTGCCACTTCCCGGGACAGGGATCTGGGCGGCTACACCTTC
TRBV12-3/TRBV12-4	TRBD2	13	-	TRBJ2-5	CASDRAGEETQYF	TGTGCCAGCGATCGAGCGGGGGAGGAGACCCAGTACTTC
TRBV5-4	-	14	-	TRBJ2-7	CASSLRGGTYEQYF	TGTGCCAGCAGCTTGAGGGGTGGGACCTACGAGCAGTACTTC
TRBV18	-	14	-	TRBJ2-2	CASSPRQYTGELFF	TGTGCCAGCTCACCACGGCAGTACACCGGGGAGCTGTTTTTT
TRBV5-1	-	15	-	TRBJ1-5	CASSFGGNSNQPQHF	TGCGCCAGCAGCTTTGGGGGGAATAGCAATCAGCCCCAGCATTTT
TRBV5-8	-	16	-	TRBJ1-3	CASSSVGEVSGNTIYF	TGTGCCAGCAGCTCCGTCGGCGAGGTCTCTGGAAACACCATATATTTT
TRBV6-2/TRBV6-3	TRBD2	19	-	TRBJ2-3	CASSRTSGSMSRPTDTQYF	TGTGCCAGCAGCCGGACTAGCGGGAGTATGAGCAGACCCACAGATACGCAGTATTTT
TRBV4-3	-	13	-	TRBJ1-1	CASSQDRITEAFF	TGCGCCAGCAGCCAAGACAGAATCACTGAAGCTTTCTTT
TRBV5-4	-	12	-	TRBJ1-2	CASSLDFYGYTF	TGTGCCAGCAGCCTGGACTTTTATGGCTACACCTTC
TRBV7-9	-	16	few	TRBJ2-3	CASSPQGKGAADTQYF	TGTGCCAGCAGCCCACAGGGAAAAGGGGCGGCAGATACGCAGTATTTT
TRBV15	TRBD1	15	-	TRBJ1-2	CATSRANRGLSGYTF	TGTGCCACCAGCAGAGCGAACAGGGGGCTCTCTGGCTACACCTTC
TRBV27	-	17	few	TRBJ1-6	CASSHVDPGQRNSPLHF	TGTGCCAGCAGTCACGTCGATCCGGGACAACGCAATTCACCCCTCCACTTT
TRBV9	-	22	few	TRBJ1-2	CASSSTNSLLELGPPSNYGYTF	TGTGCCAGCAGCTCGACTAACTCCCTCCTGGAACTCGGGCCACCCTCTAACTATGGCTACACCTTC
TRBV27	TRBD1	17	-	TRBJ2-7	CASSLVSFGTGGSEQYF	TGTGCCAGCAGTTTGGTGAGCTTCGGGACAGGGGGCTCCGAGCAGTACTTC
TRBV11-2	-	12	-	TRBJ1-3	CASSTGHPTAYF	TGTGCCAGCAGTACGGGACATCCAACCGCATATTTT
TRBV5-6	TRBD2	13	-	TRBJ2-7	CASQRAGIYEQYF	TGTGCCAGTCAAAGAGCGGGAATCTACGAGCAGTACTTC
TRBV5-8	TRBD1	18	-	TRBJ2-1	CASSVVDRAYRAYNEQFF	TGTGCCAGCAGCGTTGTTGACAGGGCCTACAGAGCCTACAATGAGCAGTTCTTC
TRBV5-1	TRBD2	16	-	TRBJ2-2	CASSLSSGPNTGELFF	TGCGCCAGCAGCCTTAGTAGCGGGCCGAACACCGGGGAGCTGTTTTTT
TRBV5-4	-	15	-	TRBJ2-2	CASSLARSNTGELFF	TGTGCCAGCAGCTTGGCCCGGTCAAACACCGGGGAGCTGTTTTTT
TRBV6-5	-	11	-	TRBJ2-5	CASRRKETQYF	TGTGCCAGCAGGAGGAAAGAGACCCAGTACTTC
TRBV5-1	TRBD1	16	once	TRBJ1-4	CASGTGSDLVDEKLFF	TGCGCCAGCGGGACAGGGTCTGATTTGGTAGATGAAAAACTGTTTTTT
TRBV15	-	15	-	TRBJ1-2	CATSRDRGGVHGYTF	TGTGCCACCAGCAGAGATCGGGGTGGGGTGCATGGCTACACCTTC
TRBV19	TRBD1	14	-	TRBJ1-3	CATRDRARSNTIYF	TGTGCCACCAGGGACAGGGCAAGGAGTAACACCATATATTTT
TRBV7-9	-	16	once	TRBJ2-7	CASRKGSAGPTYEQYF	TGTGCCAGCCGTAAAGGGTCTGCGGGCCCGACCTACGAGCAGTACTTC
TRBV10-3	TRBD2	18	-	TRBJ2-4	CAISESFGTSGSKNIQYF	TGTGCCATCAGTGAGTCCTTCGGGACTAGCGGGAGTAAAAACATTCAGTACTTC
TRBV24-1	TRBD1	16	-	TRBJ2-5	CATSDAGTGGSETQYF	TGTGCCACCAGTGATGCCGGGACAGGGGGCTCGGAGACCCAGTACTTC
TRBV27	TRBD2	16	-	TRBJ2-7	CASSLAGGGPEDEQYF	TGTGCCAGCAGTTTGGCGGGGGGAGGCCCCGAGGACGAGCAGTACTTC
TRBV9	TRBD2	16	once	TRBJ2-1	CASSVASGSFYNEQFF	TGTGCCAGCAGCGTAGCTAGCGGGAGTTTCTACAATGAGCAGTTCTTC
TRBV5-5	TRBD1	16	-	TRBJ2-2	CASSLVDRVNTGELFF	TGTGCCAGCAGCTTGGTGGACAGGGTGAACACCGGGGAGCTGTTTTTT
TRBV5-8	TRBD1	15	-	TRBJ2-3	CASSTGQGAVDTQYF	TGTGCCAGCAGCACCGGACAGGGGGCTGTAGATACGCAGTATTTT